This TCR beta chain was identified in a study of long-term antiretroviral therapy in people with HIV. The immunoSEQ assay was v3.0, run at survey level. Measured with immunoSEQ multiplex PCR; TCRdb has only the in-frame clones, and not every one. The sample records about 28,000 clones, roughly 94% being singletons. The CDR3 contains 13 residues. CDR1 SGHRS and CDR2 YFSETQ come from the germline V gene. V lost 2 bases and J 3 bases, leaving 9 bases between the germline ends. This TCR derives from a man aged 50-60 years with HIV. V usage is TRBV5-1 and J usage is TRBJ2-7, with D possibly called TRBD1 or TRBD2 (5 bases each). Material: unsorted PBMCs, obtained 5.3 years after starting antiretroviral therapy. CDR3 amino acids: CASSLEGSYEQYF. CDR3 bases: TGCGCCAGCAGCTTAGAGGGGAGCTACGAGCAGTACTTC.